These 2 T cell receptor beta chains share one sample of origin, sequenced in a study of cytomegalovirus exposure and HLA in healthy donors. The PCR had 60 Vbeta and 13 Jbeta primers. TCRdb keeps only in-frame clones here, not all; method: immunoSEQ multiplex PCR. The data include around 51,000 clones; the top ten clones carry 2.1%. Sequencing used PBMCs. All receptors come from a woman in her thirties or forties in good health and CMV-seronegative.

CDR3 protein: CASSLRGGFMNTEAFF. The CDR3 region has the DNA TGCGCCAGCAGCTTGCGGGGGGGCTTTATGAACACTGAAGCTTTCTTT. The rearrangement uses TRBV5-1 and TRBJ1-1; weak D call: TRBD1 (6 bases). This CDR3 has 16 amino acids. Trimming cost V 1 base and J 0 bases, with 13 bases left between them. Germline-derived CDR1 and CDR2 are SGHRS and YFSETQ.

J is TRBJ2-7 and V is TRBV6-5; TRBD2 aligns across 9 bases. CDR1 and CDR2 from the germline V gene are MNHEY and SVGAGI. The CDR3 extends over 15 amino acids. V shed 6 bases, J shed 0 bases, and the junction held 6 bases outside the gene matches. Here the CDR3 DNA reads TGTGCCAGCAGCCGCCGTAGCGGGAGCTCCTACGAGCAGTACTTC. This sequence encodes CASSRRSGSSYEQYF.